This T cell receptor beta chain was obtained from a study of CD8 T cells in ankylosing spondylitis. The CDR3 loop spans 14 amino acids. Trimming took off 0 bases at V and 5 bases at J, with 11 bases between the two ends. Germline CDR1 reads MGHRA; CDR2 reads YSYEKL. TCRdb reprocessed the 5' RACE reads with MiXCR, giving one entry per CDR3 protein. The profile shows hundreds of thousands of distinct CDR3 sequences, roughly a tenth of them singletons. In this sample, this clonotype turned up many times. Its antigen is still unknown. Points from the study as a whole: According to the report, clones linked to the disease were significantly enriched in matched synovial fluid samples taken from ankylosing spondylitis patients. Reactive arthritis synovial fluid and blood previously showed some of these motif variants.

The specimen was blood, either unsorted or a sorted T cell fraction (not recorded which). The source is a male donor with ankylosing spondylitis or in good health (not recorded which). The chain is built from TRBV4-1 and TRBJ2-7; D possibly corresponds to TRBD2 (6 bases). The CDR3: CASSQEEGPHEQYF. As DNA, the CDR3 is TGCGCCAGCAGCCAAGAGGAGGGGCCCCACGAGCAGTACTTC.